This TCR beta chain was profiled in a study of blood T cell repertoires in COVID-19. The protocol was immunoSEQ multiplex PCR, while the TCRdb copy is restricted to in-frame clones and leaves out a portion. The sample lists about 160,000 clones; about 81% were seen once. The study drew participants aged about 18 to 89 years from roughly 25 US areas. Researchers sorted participants into cohorts using their self-reported clinical history. V trimming: 10 bases; J trimming: 2 bases; junction bases outside the gene matches: 6. Germline-derived CDR1 and CDR2 are SNHLY and FYNNEI. The CDR3 runs 14 residues. This receptor was identified in a man over 45 who had recovered from COVID-19. The chain carries TRBV2 and TRBJ2-3; 10 positions agree with TRBD1. Sequenced: PBMCs or T cells enriched from blood (not recorded which). The CDR3 spells CATRGQGLTDTQYF. CDR3 DNA: TGTGCCACCAGGGGACAGGGGCTCACAGATACGCAGTATTTT.